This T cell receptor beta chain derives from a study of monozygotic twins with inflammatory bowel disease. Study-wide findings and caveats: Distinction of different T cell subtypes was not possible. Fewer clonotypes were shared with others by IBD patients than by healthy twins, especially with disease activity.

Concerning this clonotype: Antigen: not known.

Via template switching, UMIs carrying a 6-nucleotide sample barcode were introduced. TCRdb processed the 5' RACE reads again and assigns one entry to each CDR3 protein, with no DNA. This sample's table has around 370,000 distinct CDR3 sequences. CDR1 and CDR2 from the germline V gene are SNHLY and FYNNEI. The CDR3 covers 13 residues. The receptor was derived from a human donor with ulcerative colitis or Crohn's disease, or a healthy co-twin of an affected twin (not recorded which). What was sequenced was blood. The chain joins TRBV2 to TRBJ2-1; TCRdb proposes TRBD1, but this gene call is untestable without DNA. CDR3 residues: CASSERGVWRQFF.